The 3 T cell receptor beta chains listed next were all sequenced from one sample in a study of blood T cells in healthy people across ages. With a J-beta primer mix and a sample-barcoded 5' primer, a second PCR ran about 7 to 11 cycles. TCRdb ran MiXCR on the 5' RACE reads and lists one entry per CDR3 protein. Altogether hundreds of thousands of distinct CDR3 sequences are present, 40% to 50% being singletons, with the ten largest covering nearly 20%. Sequencing was carried out using blood. Receptors were obtained from a man aged 60-69 years in good health.

The chain has TRBV29-1 and TRBJ1-1; 9 bases match TRBD1. CDR1 and CDR2 (germline): SQVTM, ANQGSEA. After removal of 3 bases from V and 5 bases from J, the junction contained 7 bases not matched to a gene. CDR3 size: 14 residues. The CDR3 loop is CSVDPGQGKTEAFF. CDR3 coding DNA: TGCAGCGTTGACCCGGGACAGGGTAAGACTGAAGCTTTCTTT.

This clonotype was observed a few times. The chain carries TRBV4-1 and TRBJ2-3; D gene uncertain. The CDR3 spans 13 residues. The germline V and J ends were trimmed by 1 base and 6 bases, with 8 bases remaining between them. Germline V gene sequence: CDR1 MGHRA, CDR2 YSYEKL. CDR3 sequence: CASSQGDGDTQYF. Written as DNA, the CDR3 is TGCGCCAGCAGCCAAGGAGACGGGGATACGCAGTATTTT.

V is TRBV27 and J is TRBJ2-3; D call uncertain. The germline V and J ends were trimmed by 5 bases and 2 bases, with 8 bases remaining between them. The CDR3 loop spans 13 amino acids. The germline gives CDR1 MNHEY, CDR2 SMNVEV (reference sequence). As DNA, the CDR3 is TGTGCCAGCAGTCCAGTTATCACAGATACGCAGTATTTT. Amino acid sequence: CASSPVITDTQYF.